A selection of T cell receptor beta chains follows, all from one sample in a study of T-cell reconstitution after alpha-beta-depleted transplantation in children. TCRdb reprocessed the PCR reads via MiXCR and lists one record per CDR3 protein. The sample includes around 580,000 distinct CDR3 sequences, roughly 23% of them seen just once. Here the sequenced sample was PBMCs, mostly from graft donor cells, taken 360 days after TCRalphabeta/CD19-depleted stem cell transplant. Receptors were obtained from a boy under two years old who had a stem cell transplant for acute myeloid leukemia, so the T cells may come from the graft donor. Each CDR3 is given with its conserved first and last residue. D genes are given only for firm matches. Rows may omit the clone size; those that give it use once, few, many or a size class.

TRBV12-3/TRBV12-4	TRBJ2-7	-	-	CASSSLRSASSYEQYF	TGTGCCAGCAGTTCCCTCCGTAGTGCTAGCTCCTACGAGCAGTACTTC
TRBV20-1	TRBJ2-2	TRBD1	once	CSARQGAGTGELFF	TGCAGTGCGAGACAGGGGGCCGGGACCGGGGAGCTGTTTTTT
TRBV20-1	TRBJ2-1	-	-	CSARDEDSSYNEQFF	TGCAGTGCTAGAGATGAGGACAGCTCCTACAATGAGCAGTTCTTC
TRBV20-1	TRBJ1-1	-	many	CSALLGGNTEAFF	TGCAGTGCGTTACTGGGGGGGAACACTGAAGCTTTCTTT
TRBV20-1	TRBJ2-1	TRBD1	-	CSACSGTGAGNEQFF	TGCAGTGCTTGCTCCGGGACAGGGGCGGGCAATGAGCAGTTCTTC
TRBV6-5	TRBJ2-3	TRBD2	-	CASSYGSSGATDTQYF	TGTGCCAGCAGTTACGGGTCCAGCGGGGCCACAGATACGCAGTATTTT
TRBV15	TRBJ2-1	TRBD2	few	CATSRDGTSYNEQFF	TGTGCCACCAGCAGAGATGGGACTAGCTACAATGAGCAGTTCTTC
TRBV12-3/TRBV12-4	TRBJ2-6	-	many	CASSPRTPSGANVLTF	TGTGCCAGCAGTCCACGGACTCCTTCTGGGGCCAACGTCCTGACTTTC
TRBV18	TRBJ2-5	TRBD2	-	CASSNQEREAQYF	TGTGCCAGCTCAAACCAAGAGCGGGAGGCCCAGTACTTC
TRBV4-1	TRBJ2-2	-	-	CASRLGVNTGELFF	TGCGCCAGCAGGTTGGGGGTGAACACCGGGGAGCTGTTTTTT
TRBV12-3/TRBV12-4	TRBJ2-5	-	-	CASSLSVAGSPETQYF	TGTGCCAGCAGTTTAAGTGTCGCGGGGTCCCCAGAGACCCAGTACTTC
TRBV6-1	TRBJ2-2	-	-	CASREKRTGELFF	TGTGCCAGCAGGGAAAAAAGAACCGGGGAGCTGTTTTTT
TRBV12-3/TRBV12-4	TRBJ2-2	-	-	CASNSGSPGELFF	TGTGCCAGCAATTCAGGTTCCCCCGGGGAGCTGTTTTTT
TRBV20-1	TRBJ2-1	TRBD1	-	CSATRQGTYDEQFF	TGCAGTGCTACCAGACAGGGGACGTACGATGAGCAGTTCTTC
TRBV29-1	TRBJ1-1	-	many	CSVHLNTEAFF	TGCAGCGTCCACTTGAACACTGAAGCTTTCTTT
TRBV7-9	TRBJ2-7	-	many	CASTPRGRPEQYF	TGTGCCAGCACCCCCCGGGGCAGGCCAGAGCAGTACTTC